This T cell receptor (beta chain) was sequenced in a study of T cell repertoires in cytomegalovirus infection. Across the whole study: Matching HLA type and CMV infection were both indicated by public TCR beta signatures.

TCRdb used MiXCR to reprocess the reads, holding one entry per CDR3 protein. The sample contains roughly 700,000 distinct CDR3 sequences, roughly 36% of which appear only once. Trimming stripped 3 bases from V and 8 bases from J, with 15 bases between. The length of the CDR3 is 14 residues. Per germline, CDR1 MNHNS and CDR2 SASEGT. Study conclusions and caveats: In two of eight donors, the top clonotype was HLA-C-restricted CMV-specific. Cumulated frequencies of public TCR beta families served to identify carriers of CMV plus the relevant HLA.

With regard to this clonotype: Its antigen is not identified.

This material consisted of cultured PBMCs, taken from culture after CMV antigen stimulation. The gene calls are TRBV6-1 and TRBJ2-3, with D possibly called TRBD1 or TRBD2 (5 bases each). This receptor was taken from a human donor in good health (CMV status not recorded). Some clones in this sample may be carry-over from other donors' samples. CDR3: CASSERDVWSTQYF. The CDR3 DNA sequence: TGTGCCAGCAGTGAGAGGGACGTCTGGAGTACGCAGTATTTT.